The present T cell receptor beta chain was sequenced within a study of low-dose radiotherapy and immunotherapy resistance in tumors. Alpha- and beta-chain coverage of first-strand cDNA came from TRAV- and TRBV-specific primers. Using a constant-region primer together with a V-primer adapter, TCRs were subjected to around 20 PCR cycles of amplification. From the reads, TCRdb called clonotypes with MiXCR, one entry per CDR3 protein. This sample has tens of thousands of distinct CDR3 sequences, with 25% to 30% found just once. In its sample, this clonotype was seen many times. The germline V and J ends were trimmed by 6 bases and 5 bases, with 14 bases remaining between them. Germline V lookup: CDR1 MNHNS, CDR2 SASEGT. The CDR3 contains 13 residues. Time point here: after trial treatment. Treatment meaning: LDRT plus nivolumab, ipilimumab, low-dose cyclophosphamide and aspirin (RACIN trial). Low-dose radiotherapy, low-dose cyclophosphamide, aspirin, ipilimumab and nivolumab were all given to the donors.

The receptor's source is a male donor with prostate cancer. The source was PBMCs, collected after low-dose radiotherapy plus immunotherapy. The chain recombines TRBV6-1 with TRBJ2-7; D not certain. This chain's CDR3 is CASRAGGIHEQYF. The CDR3 nucleotides are TGTGCCAGCAGAGCCGGTGGGATCCACGAGCAGTACTTC.